Below, 27 T cell receptor beta chains from the same sample are listed, as sequenced in a study of radiation and T cells in renal cell carcinoma. Documented time point: baseline pretreatment blood. The treatment denotes: 15 Gy SBRT to primary tumor, nephrectomy 4 weeks later. The protocol was immunoSEQ multiplex PCR, while the TCRdb copy is restricted to in-frame clones and leaves out a portion. The sample includes approximately 150,000 clones, 88% seen only once; the top ten take 4.1%. The material was blood, obtained from a patient whose treatment included radiotherapy and nephrectomy. The origin of the receptors is a woman aged 70-85 years with renal cell carcinoma.

This chain joins TRBV7-8 and TRBJ2-7, with D perhaps assigned TRBD1 or TRBD2 (5 bases each). The V and J ends lost 5 bases and 6 bases respectively, with 17 bases between them. The CDR3 is 14 residues long. The germline gives CDR1 SGHVS, CDR2 FQNEAQ. CDR3 nucleotide sequence: TGTGCCAGCAGCCCCACGCCAGGGACGGGCGAGCAGTACTTC. Protein: CASSPTPGTGEQYF.

This clone was counted once. The chain is built from TRBV7-9 and TRBJ1-6; 9 nucleotides match TRBD1. CDR1 and CDR2 from the germline V gene are SEHNR and FQNEAQ (reference sequence). After removal of 6 bases from V and 5 bases from J, the junction contained 5 bases not matched to a gene. The CDR3 has 15 residues. CDR3 sequence reads: CASRHDRGNNSPLHF. The CDR3 DNA sequence: TGTGCCAGCAGGCATGACAGGGGGAATAATTCACCCCTCCACTTT.

A remark on this clone: This sample includes further DNA sequences coding for the same CDR3. The chain employs TRBV6-5 and TRBJ1-3; weak D call: TRBD1 (5 bases). With 2 bases removed from V and 0 bases from J, the gap between germline ends came to 11 bases. The CDR3 has 16 residues. Germline values: CDR1 MNHEY, CDR2 SVGAGI. CDR3: CASSYRRGGSGNTIYF. Here the CDR3 DNA reads TGTGCCAGCAGTTACAGAAGGGGAGGCTCTGGAAACACCATATATTTT.

The rearrangement joins TRBV2 to TRBJ2-5; D is undetermined. V lost 7 bases and J 5 bases, leaving 11 bases between the germline ends. Germline CDR1 reads SNHLY; CDR2 reads FYNNEI. The length of the CDR3 is 12 residues. The CDR3 protein is CASTAYSETQYF. The DNA of the CDR3 is TGTGCCAGCACTGCTTATTCCGAGACCCAGTACTTC.

This sequence joins TRBV7-2 and TRBJ2-3; D is perhaps TRBD2 (6 bases). Germline V gene data show CDR1 as SGHTA and CDR2 as FQGNSA. The CDR3 has 12 amino acids. V lost 11 bases to trimming and J lost 4 bases, with 13 bases between them. DNA of the CDR3: TGTGCCGCGGGGCTCGTCCCAGATACGCAGTATTTT. This translates into CAAGLVPDTQYF. The full variable domain, with the rest looked up from reference TRBV7-2 and TRBJ2-3, is GAGVSQSPSNKVTEKGKDVELRCDPISGHTALYWYRQSLGQGLEFLIYFQGNSAPDKSGLPSDRFSAERTGGSVSTLTIQRTQQEDSAVYLCAAGLVPDTQYFGPGTRLTVL.

The rearrangement links TRBV6-4 to TRBJ2-1; no definite D call. V was clipped by 2 bases and J by 4 bases, with 3 bases between them. Germline V gene data show CDR1 as MRHNA and CDR2 as SNTAGT. This CDR3 is built from 12 residues. CDR3 nucleotides: TGTGCCAGCAGTGACGCTTACAATGAGCAGTTCTTC. Amino acid sequence: CASSDAYNEQFF.

V usage is TRBV19 and J usage is TRBJ1-2; D possibly corresponds to TRBD1 (6 bases). Germline V gene data show CDR1 as LNHDA and CDR2 as SQIVND (reference sequence). V lost 5 bases to trimming and J lost 4 bases, with 14 bases between them. The CDR3 covers 14 residues. The CDR3 sequence: CASSGGPNIYGYTF. The CDR3 DNA reads TGTGCCAGTAGTGGGGGGCCAAACATCTATGGCTACACCTTC. The entire variable domain, with the rest obtained from reference TRBV19 and TRBJ1-2, is as follows: DGGITQSPKYLFRKEGQNVTLSCEQNLNHDAMYWYRQDPGQGLRLIYYSQIVNDFQKGDIAEGYSVSREKKESFPLTVTSAQKNPTAFYLCASSGGPNIYGYTFGSGTRLTVV.

V is TRBV19 and J is TRBJ1-1; a weak D match, TRBD1 (6 bases). This CDR3 has 17 amino acids. V lost 3 bases, J lost 1 base, and 18 bases lay in between. Germline loops: CDR1 LNHDA, CDR2 SQIVND (reference sequence). DNA for the CDR3: TGTGCCAGTAGTATTTCAAGTACAGGGACTTCGAACACTGAAGCTTTCTTT. Translating gives CASSISSTGTSNTEAFF.

The chain employs TRBV5-1 and TRBJ2-3; TRBD1 aligns across 8 bases. This CDR3 comprises 17 residues. With V trimmed by 3 bases and J by 2 bases, 11 bases remained unmatched. CDR1 SGHRS and CDR2 YFSETQ come from the germline V gene. CDR3 nucleotides: TGCGCCAGCAGCTACTTAGCAGGGGGCGCTGCCACAGATACGCAGTATTTT. Its translation is CASSYLAGGAATDTQYF.

V gene TRBV6-6 combines with J gene TRBJ1-5, with D uncertain. The CDR3 contains 13 residues. V lost 0 bases and J 1 base, leaving 1 base between the germline ends. The V gene's germline CDR1 is MNHNY and CDR2 SVGAGI (reference sequence). CDR3 DNA sequence: TGTGCCAGCAGTTACTCGAGCAATCAGCCCCAGCATTTT. It translates to CASSYSSNQPQHF.

The gene calls are TRBV6-1 and TRBJ1-2, with D maybe TRBD1 (6 bases). Germline-derived CDR1 and CDR2 are MNHNS and SASEGT. V was shortened by 5 bases and J by 4 bases, with 17 bases between the two germline ends. This CDR3 contains 15 residues. This CDR3 is CASSSPQGLSYGYTF. CDR3 bases: TGTGCCAGCAGTTCCCCTCAGGGGCTAAGCTATGGCTACACCTTC.

The chain employs TRBV7-2 and TRBJ2-7; D unresolved. Between the trimmed V and J ends, which lost 5 bases and 0 bases, there was a span of 20 bases. Germline CDR1 and CDR2: SGHTA and FQGNSA. The CDR3 runs to 17 residues. DNA of the CDR3: TGTGCCAGCAGCCGATGGGGTGGGGTTCCGAGCTCCTACGAGCAGTACTTC. Translated: CASSRWGGVPSSYEQYF.

The chain couples TRBV4-2 to TRBJ1-1; TRBD1 is a possible D gene (5 bases). In germline, CDR1 is LGHNA, CDR2 YNFKEQ. There are 16 residues in the CDR3. V lost 2 bases and J 1 base, leaving 14 bases between the germline ends. The CDR3 coding sequence is TGTGCCAGCAGCCAATACCCCGGGACCCCGAACACTGAAGCTTTCTTT. Translation gives CASSQYPGTPNTEAFF.

In its sample, this clone was seen a few times. The V call is TRBV6-6, the J call TRBJ1-6; no clear D. CDR1 is MNHNY and CDR2 is SVGAGI in the germline V gene (reference sequence). With 0 bases removed from V and 10 bases from J, the gap between germline ends came to 7 bases. CDR3 size: 13 residues. CDR3 in DNA: TGTGCCAGCAGTTACTCGTCGGGGTCACCCCTCCACTTT. Encoded protein: CASSYSSGSPLHF.

This rearrangement joins TRBV2 to TRBJ1-5, with no clear D. CDR1 SNHLY and CDR2 FYNNEI come from the germline V gene. V was pared by 3 bases and J by 7 bases, with 7 bases between. The CDR3 extends over 12 amino acids. Here the CDR3 DNA reads TGTGCCAGCAGTGAGGGGTTCCAGCCCCAGCATTTT. It encodes CASSEGFQPQHF. The whole variable domain, remainder taken from reference TRBV2 and TRBJ1-5, is EPEVTQTPSHQVTQMGQEVILRCVPISNHLYFYWYRQILGQKVEFLVSFYNNEISEKSEIFDDQFSVERPDGSNFTLKIRSTKLEDSAMYFCASSEGFQPQHFGDGTRLSIL.

DNA for the CDR3: TGTGCCATCAGTGAGTCCTATCCGGGACAGGAAGCCTATGGCTACACCTTC. Residues: CAISESYPGQEAYGYTF. The rearrangement uses TRBV10-3 and TRBJ1-2, with 8 bases matching TRBD1. J gave up 4 bases and V 0 bases, and 10 bases lay outside the gene matches. The V gene's germline CDR1 is ENHRY and CDR2 SYGVKD. The CDR3 totals 17 residues.

The V gene is TRBV5-1, the J gene TRBJ2-5, with D perhaps matching TRBD1 (7 bases). CDR1 SGHRS and CDR2 YFSETQ come from the germline V gene. Trimming removed 4 bases at V and 5 bases at J, with 15 bases between. The CDR3 covers 14 residues. The CDR3, as DNA: TGCGCCAGCAGCGGTAGGAGGGGGCAGGAGACCCAGTACTTC. This translates into CASSGRRGQETQYF.

The table lists this clone with a count of one. This sequence joins TRBV7-8 and TRBJ1-4; the D gene is possibly TRBD1 (5 bases). Trimming took 2 bases from V and 5 from J, leaving 12 bases between them. CDR1 is SGHVS, CDR2 FQNEAQ, per germline. This CDR3 is built from 15 residues. Here the CDR3 reads CASSLTPGPNEKLFF. The CDR3, as DNA: TGTGCCAGCAGCTTAACCCCGGGACCGAATGAAAAACTGTTTTTT. Supplemented by reference TRBV7-8 and TRBJ1-4, the full variable domain reads GAGVSQSPRYKVAKRGQDVALRCDPISGHVSLFWYQQALGQGPEFLTYFQNEAQLDKSGLPSDRFFAERPEGSVSTLKIQRTQQEDSAVYLCASSLTPGPNEKLFFGSGTQLSVL.

V is TRBV11-2 and J is TRBJ1-3; a possible D gene is TRBD1 (6 bases). Germline values: CDR1 SGHAT, CDR2 FQNNGV. The CDR3 length is 15 residues. Trimming took off 2 bases at V and 0 bases at J, with 8 bases between the two ends. This CDR3 is CASSLQGYSGNTIYF. The CDR3 DNA reads as TGTGCCAGCAGCTTACAGGGGTACTCTGGAAACACCATATATTTT.

V is TRBV5-1 and J is TRBJ1-2; D is unclear. In germline, CDR1 is SGHRS, CDR2 YFSETQ. The CDR3 length is 16 residues. Trimming left V 2 bases short and J 4 bases short, with 18 bases between. CDR3 in amino acids: CASSFGAADSAYGYTF. The CDR3 bases are TGCGCCAGCAGCTTCGGCGCGGCCGACTCTGCCTATGGCTACACCTTC.

The chain employs TRBV5-4 and TRBJ2-2; TRBD1 matches at 8 bases. The germline V gene encodes CDR1 SGHNT and CDR2 YYREEE (reference sequence). The CDR3 has 14 residues. V lost 4 bases and J lost 7; bases outside the gene matches: 6. CDR3 DNA sequence: TGTGCCAGCAGCGCGGACAGGGTTAGCGGGGAGCTGTTTTTT. Translation gives CASSADRVSGELFF.

V usage is TRBV28 and J usage is TRBJ1-5; 8 bases align to TRBD1. V dropped 6 bases and J dropped 2; count of bases not matched to a gene: 6. The germline V gene has CDR1 MDHEN and CDR2 SYDVKM. This CDR3 spans 15 amino acids. In DNA, the CDR3 is TGTGCCAGCAGCTCCACAGGGGGAGGCAATCAGCCCCAGCATTTT. Protein product: CASSSTGGGNQPQHF.

CDR3 in amino acids: CASSLLGAGTEAFF. The CDR3, as DNA: TGTGCCAGCAGCTTATTAGGGGCAGGGACTGAAGCTTTCTTT. The rearrangement links TRBV7-2 to TRBJ1-1; the D gene is possibly TRBD1 (5 bases). Trimming took off 2 bases at V and 5 bases at J, with 12 bases between the two ends. Germline assignment: CDR1 SGHTA and CDR2 FQGNSA. The CDR3 extends over 14 amino acids. The whole variable domain, remainder taken from reference TRBV7-2 and TRBJ1-1, is GAGVSQSPSNKVTEKGKDVELRCDPISGHTALYWYRQSLGQGLEFLIYFQGNSAPDKSGLPSDRFSAERTGGSVSTLTIQRTQQEDSAVYLCASSLLGAGTEAFFGQGTRLTVV.

Concerning this clone: The same CDR3 can be traced to other DNA sequences in this sample. The V and J genes are TRBV27 and TRBJ1-5; D is unresolved. CDR3 length equals 13 residues. Deletions cut 3 bases from V and 5 bases from J, with 8 bases between. CDR1 and CDR2 (germline): MNHEY, SMNVEV (reference sequence). Here the CDR3 reads CASSFAGYQPQHF. The CDR3 DNA reads TGTGCCAGCAGTTTTGCCGGTTATCAGCCCCAGCATTTT.

The genes are TRBV5-5 and TRBJ1-1; 9 bases are a match to TRBD1. Germline loops: CDR1 SGHKS, CDR2 YYEKEE (reference sequence). The CDR3 contains 15 residues. V lost 1 base and J lost 11; bases outside the gene matches: 12. In DNA form, the CDR3 reads TGTGCCAGCAGCTTGTGGGGCACCGGGACAGGGTGGGCTTTCTTT. It encodes CASSLWGTGTGWAFF.

V gene TRBV9 combines with J gene TRBJ2-7; no firm D call. V lost 2 bases and J 6 bases, leaving 15 bases between the germline ends. Germline V lookup: CDR1 SGDLS, CDR2 YYNGEE. The CDR3 runs to 14 residues. The CDR3 DNA sequence: TGTGCCAGCAGCGTGGATCCTTCTGGGCTCGAGCAGTACTTC. It encodes CASSVDPSGLEQYF.

This chain connects TRBV11-2 to TRBJ2-7; D gene uncertain. V shed 1 base and J shed 7 bases, with 5 bases lying between them. Germline lookup yields CDR1 SGHAT and CDR2 FQNNGV. The CDR3 spans 11 residues. CDR3 coding DNA: TGTGCCAGCAGCTTAGCCAGAGAGCAGTACTTC. Translated, it gives CASSLAREQYF. The full variable domain, rest sourced from reference TRBV11-2 and TRBJ2-7, is EAGVAQSPRYKIIEKRQSVAFWCNPISGHATLYWYQQILGQGPKLLIQFQNNGVVDDSQLPKDRFSAERLKGVDSTLKIQPAKLEDSAVYLCASSLAREQYFGPGTRLTVT.